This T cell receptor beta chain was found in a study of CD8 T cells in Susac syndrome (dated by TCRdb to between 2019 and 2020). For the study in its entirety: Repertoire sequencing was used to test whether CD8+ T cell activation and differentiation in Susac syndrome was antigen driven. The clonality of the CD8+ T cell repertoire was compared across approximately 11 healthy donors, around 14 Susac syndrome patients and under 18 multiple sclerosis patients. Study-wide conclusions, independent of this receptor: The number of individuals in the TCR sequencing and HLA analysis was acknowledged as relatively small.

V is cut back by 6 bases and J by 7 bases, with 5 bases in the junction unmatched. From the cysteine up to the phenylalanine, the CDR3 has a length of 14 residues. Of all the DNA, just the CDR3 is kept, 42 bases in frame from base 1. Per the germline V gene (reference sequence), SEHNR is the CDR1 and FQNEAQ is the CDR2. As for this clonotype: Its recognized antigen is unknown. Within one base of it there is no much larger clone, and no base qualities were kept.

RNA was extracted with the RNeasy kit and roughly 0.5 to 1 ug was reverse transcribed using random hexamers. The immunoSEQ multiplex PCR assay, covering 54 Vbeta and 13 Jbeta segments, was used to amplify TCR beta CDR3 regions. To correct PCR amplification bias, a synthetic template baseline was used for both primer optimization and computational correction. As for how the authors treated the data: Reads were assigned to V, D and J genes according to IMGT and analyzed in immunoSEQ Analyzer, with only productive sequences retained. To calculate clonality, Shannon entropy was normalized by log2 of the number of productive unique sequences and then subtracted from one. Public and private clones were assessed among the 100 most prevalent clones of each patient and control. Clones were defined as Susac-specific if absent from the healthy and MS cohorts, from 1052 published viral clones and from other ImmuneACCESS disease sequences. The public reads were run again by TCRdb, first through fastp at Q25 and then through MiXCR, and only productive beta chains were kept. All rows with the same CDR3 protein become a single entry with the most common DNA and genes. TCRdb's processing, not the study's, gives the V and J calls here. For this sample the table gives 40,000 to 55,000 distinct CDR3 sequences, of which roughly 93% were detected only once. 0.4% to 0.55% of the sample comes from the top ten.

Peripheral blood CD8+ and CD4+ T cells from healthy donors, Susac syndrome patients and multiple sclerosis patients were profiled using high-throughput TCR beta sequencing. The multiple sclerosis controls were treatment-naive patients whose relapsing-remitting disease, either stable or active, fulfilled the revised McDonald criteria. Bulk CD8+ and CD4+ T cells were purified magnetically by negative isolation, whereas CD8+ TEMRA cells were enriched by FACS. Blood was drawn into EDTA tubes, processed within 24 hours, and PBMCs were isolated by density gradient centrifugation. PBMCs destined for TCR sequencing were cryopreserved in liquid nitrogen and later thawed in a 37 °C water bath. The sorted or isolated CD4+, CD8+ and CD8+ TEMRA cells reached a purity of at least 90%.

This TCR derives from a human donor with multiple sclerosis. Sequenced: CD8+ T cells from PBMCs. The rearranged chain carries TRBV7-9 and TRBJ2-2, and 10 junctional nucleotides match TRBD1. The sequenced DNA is TGTGCCAGCAGACCGGGACAGGGGATCGGGGAGCTGTTTTTT. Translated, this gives CASRPGQGIGELFF.